This T cell receptor beta chain was sequenced in a study of OX40 agonist ivuxolimab in advanced cancers. Trimming cost V 2 bases and J 5 bases, with 1 base left between them. Germline CDR1 is SGHNT and CDR2 is YENEEA. This CDR3 has 11 amino acids. Concerning this clone: Its antigen is unidentified.

Generated by immunoSEQ multiplex PCR, the TCRdb table keeps only in-frame clones and is missing some. Among 70,000 or so clones listed, under 90% were seen once. Study findings and constraints: In the 0.1-3.0 mg/kg groups, partial responders showed among the lowest expansion. Blood T cells, both CD4+ and CD8+, expanded clonally by week 6 at 0.1 to 3.0 mg/kg. Fewer expanded clones were found on average in CD4+ than in CD8+ T cells.

The material sequenced was CD4+ or CD8+ T cells sorted from blood, taken in a trial of the OX40 agonist ivuxolimab. The rearrangement links TRBV11-3 to TRBJ2-1; D is unresolved. This sequence was found in an adult with an advanced solid tumor such as melanoma, head and neck, liver or kidney cancer. The CDR3 protein is CASSLNNEQFF. CDR3 nucleotide sequence: TGTGCCAGCAGCTTAAACAATGAGCAGTTCTTC.